These 14 T cell receptor beta chains were all obtained from the same sample, sequenced in a study of blood T cell repertoires in COVID-19. Clones were sequenced by immunoSEQ multiplex PCR, and TCRdb holds only the in-frame ones, with some missing. The sample shows over 40,000 clones, roughly four fifths of them seen only once. Material for sequencing was peripheral blood. The receptor source for this set is a human donor in a cohort sampled during active COVID-19.

The chain couples TRBV5-8 to TRBJ2-5, with 7 bases identical to TRBD1. The trim removed 0 bases at V and 1 base at J, leaving 6 bases unmatched. Germline V gives CDR1 SGHTS, CDR2 YDEGEE. The CDR3 has 16 residues. The CDR3 bases are TGTGCCAGCAGCTTGGGACAGGGTCGGGCCCAAGAGACCCAGTACTTC. As protein: CASSLGQGRAQETQYF.

Only one count was recorded for this clone. The chain links TRBV6-5 to TRBJ1-2, with D hard to call. CDR3 length equals 15 residues. V shed 7 bases and J shed 3 bases, with 18 bases lying between them. Germline values: CDR1 MNHEY, CDR2 SVGAGI. The chain's CDR3 is CASNPENSLDYGYTF. The CDR3 region has the DNA TGTGCCAGCAATCCGGAAAACAGCCTTGACTATGGCTACACCTTC.

The chain has TRBV16 and TRBJ1-1; D gene unclear. The V and J ends lost 2 bases and 3 bases respectively, with 10 bases between them. The CDR3 has 14 residues. The germline V gene encodes CDR1 KGHSY and CDR2 FQNENV. The DNA for the CDR3 is TGTGCCAGCAGCCAAGTCCTGTCGGACACTGAAGCTTTCTTT. This codes for CASSQVLSDTEAFF.

DNA of the CDR3: TGTGCCAGCAGCTTAAGTTTGAGAGACCAGTACTTC. Its protein is CASSLSLRDQYF. This sequence joins TRBV7-2 and TRBJ2-5; D ambiguous. Trimming left V 2 bases short and J 10 bases short, with 11 bases between. The CDR3 loop spans 12 amino acids. CDR1 and CDR2 from the germline V gene are SGHTA and FQGNSA.

J is TRBJ2-1 and V is TRBV5-8; no reliable D call. The CDR3 extends over 15 amino acids. Trimming removed 0 bases at V and 6 bases at J, with 13 bases between. Germline V gene data show CDR1 as SGHTS and CDR2 as YDEGEE. This CDR3 reads CASSLGLTESNEQFF. The CDR3 coding sequence is TGTGCCAGCAGCTTGGGTCTGACGGAGAGCAATGAGCAGTTCTTC.

This clone was observed at least ten times. The V call is TRBV6-5, the J call TRBJ1-5; TRBD1 matches at 7 bases. In germline, CDR1 is MNHEY, CDR2 SVGAGI. This CDR3 region has 15 residues. Trimming took 2 bases from V and 7 from J; bases not matched to a gene: 8. The CDR3 bases are TGTGCCAGCAGTTACCGTGCAGGGGGAAACCAGCCCCAGCATTTT. It is translated as CASSYRAGGNQPQHF.

This chain links TRBV18 with TRBJ2-3; TRBD2 is a possible D gene (7 bases). The CDR3 length is 17 residues. Trimming shortened V by 3 bases and J by 4 bases, and 20 bases separated the two germline ends. Germline V gene lookup returns CDR1 KGHSH and CDR2 LQKENI. The CDR3 spells CASSPDIAGAGPDTQYF. The CDR3 coding sequence is TGTGCCAGCTCACCCGACATCGCGGGGGCTGGCCCAGATACGCAGTATTTT.

The chain has TRBV5-1 and TRBJ1-1; TRBD1 aligns across 7 bases. Trimming at V came to 3 bases and at J to 8 bases, leaving 4 bases not matched to a gene. The germline V gene has CDR1 SGHRS and CDR2 YFSETQ. This CDR3 has 12 residues. The CDR3 sequence: CASSWSTGEAFF. The CDR3 coding sequence is TGCGCCAGCAGCTGGTCGACAGGGGAAGCTTTCTTT.

The chain employs TRBV7-2 and TRBJ2-3; a possible D gene is TRBD1 (5 bases). The V gene's germline CDR1 is SGHTA and CDR2 FQGNSA. The CDR3 consists of 14 residues. V was trimmed by 3 bases and J by 4 bases, leaving 11 bases between them. CDR3 sequence: CASSFYRGPDTQYF. The CDR3 DNA reads as TGTGCCAGCAGCTTTTATAGGGGCCCAGATACGCAGTATTTT.

This clone was picked up one time. The rearrangement joins TRBV2 to TRBJ1-2, with 10 bases identical to TRBD1. V shed 6 bases and J 6 bases; nucleotides not matched to a gene: 10. From germline, CDR1 is SNHLY and CDR2 FYNNEI. CDR3 length: 15 amino acids. CDR3 in amino acids: CASSQGQGRLHGYTF. Here the CDR3 DNA reads TGTGCCAGCAGCCAGGGACAGGGGCGTCTCCATGGCTACACCTTC.

This chain links TRBV19 with TRBJ2-5, with TRBD1 as a possible D gene (6 bases). Germline V lookup: CDR1 LNHDA, CDR2 SQIVND (reference sequence). This CDR3 contains 13 residues. The V end lost 7 bases, the J end lost 4 bases, and 13 bases lay between the germline ends. The CDR3 bases are TGTGCCAGTAAGGGCAGGGGAAGAGAGACCCAGTACTTC. As protein: CASKGRGRETQYF.

CDR3 loop: CAISSDRGAKNIQYF. The CDR3, as DNA: TGTGCCATCAGTTCAGACAGGGGCGCCAAAAACATTCAGTACTTC. The chain recombines TRBV10-3 with TRBJ2-4; 8 positions match TRBD1. V shed 5 bases and J 1 base; nucleotides not matched to a gene: 4. This CDR3 is built from 15 residues. In germline, CDR1 is ENHRY, CDR2 SYGVKD.

The chain has TRBV10-2 and TRBJ2-7, with a weak D call TRBD2 (6 bases). CDR3 length equals 14 residues. Germline V gives CDR1 WSHSY, CDR2 SAAADI. The V end was cut by 4 bases, the J end by 6 bases, with 16 bases between. The CDR3 region is CASSASRDLREQYF. CDR3 in DNA: TGCGCCAGCAGTGCTTCCAGGGACTTACGCGAGCAGTACTTC.

The CDR3 DNA sequence: TGTGCCAGCAGCTTAGTAGAAAGCGGACTCTCTGGGGCCAACGTCCTGACTTTC. Translating it yields CASSLVESGLSGANVLTF. The chain employs TRBV7-9 and TRBJ2-6; possibly TRBD2 for D (5 bases). Deletions cut 1 base from V and 0 bases from J, with 13 bases between. Germline CDR1 SEHNR, CDR2 FQNEAQ (reference sequence). CDR3 length equals 18 residues.